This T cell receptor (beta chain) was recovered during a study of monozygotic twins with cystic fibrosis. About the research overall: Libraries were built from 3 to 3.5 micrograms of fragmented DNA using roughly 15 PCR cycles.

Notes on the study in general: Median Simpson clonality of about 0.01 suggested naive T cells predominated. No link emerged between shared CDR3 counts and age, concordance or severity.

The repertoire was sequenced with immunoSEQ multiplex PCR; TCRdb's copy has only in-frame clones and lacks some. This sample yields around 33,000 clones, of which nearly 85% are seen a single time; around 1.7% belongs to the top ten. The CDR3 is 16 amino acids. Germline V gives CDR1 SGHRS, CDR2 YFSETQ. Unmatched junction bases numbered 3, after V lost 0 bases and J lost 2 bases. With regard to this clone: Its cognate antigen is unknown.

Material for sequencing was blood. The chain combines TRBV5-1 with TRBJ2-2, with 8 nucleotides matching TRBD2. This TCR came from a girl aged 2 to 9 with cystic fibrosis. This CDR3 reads CASSLAAGGNTGELFF. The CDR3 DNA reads TGCGCCAGCAGCTTGGCGGCGGGGGGCAACACCGGGGAGCTGTTTTTT.